These 32 T cell receptor beta chains were all obtained from the same sample, sequenced in a study of radiation and T cells in renal cell carcinoma. Treatment specified: treatment-naive control, cytoreductive nephrectomy. Clones were sequenced by immunoSEQ multiplex PCR, and TCRdb holds only the in-frame ones, with some missing. The sample lists around 26,000 clones; 58% were seen once. The sequences come from tumor tissue, collected from a patient whose treatment was nephrectomy without radiotherapy. The receptors come from a man aged 35-49 years with renal cell carcinoma.

V gene TRBV19 combines with J gene TRBJ2-2; 7 bases map to TRBD1. This CDR3 is built from 14 residues. Trimming removed 6 bases from V and 7 bases from J; junction bases left unmatched: 8. The germline CDR1 and CDR2 sequences are LNHDA and SQIVND (reference sequence). The CDR3, as DNA: TGTGCCAGTAGGGGCGTAGGGGGCGGCGGGGAGCTGTTTTTT. It translates to CASRGVGGGGELFF.

The rearrangement links TRBV19 to TRBJ2-1, with TRBD2 matching over 12 bases. This CDR3 comprises 18 residues. V shed 0 bases, J shed 1 base, and the junction held 4 bases outside the gene matches. Germline CDR1 reads LNHDA; CDR2 reads SQIVND (reference sequence). CDR3 nucleotides: TGTGCCAGTAGTATAGAGGGCGGACTAGCGGGGTCCTACAATGAGCAGTTCTTC. Its translation is CASSIEGGLAGSYNEQFF.

J is TRBJ2-5 and V is TRBV4-2; 8 bases align to TRBD2. This CDR3 has 15 residues. With 0 bases clipped from V and 1 base from J, the junction kept 1 base outside the gene matches. The germline V gene encodes CDR1 LGHNA and CDR2 YNFKEQ. The chain's CDR3 is CASSQDRGGQETQYF. The CDR3 DNA reads TGTGCCAGCAGCCAAGATCGGGGGGGCCAAGAGACCCAGTACTTC.

The genes are TRBV6-1 and TRBJ1-3; D is ambiguous. Germline V lookup: CDR1 MNHNS, CDR2 SASEGT. The CDR3 extends over 13 amino acids. The germline V and J ends were trimmed by 6 bases and 4 bases, with 10 bases remaining between them. The CDR3 DNA follows: TGTGCCAGCAGGTCCTCGGGCGGAAACACCATATATTTT. Its protein product is CASRSSGGNTIYF.

This clone was recorded only once. The chain joins TRBV5-5 to TRBJ2-5; the D is unclear. This CDR3 spans 12 amino acids. V was cut by 2 bases and J by 2 bases, with 4 bases left in between. Germline V gives CDR1 SGHKS, CDR2 YYEKEE (reference sequence). For the CDR3, the DNA is TGTGCCAGCAGCTTACAGCAAGAGACCCAGTACTTC. This gives the protein CASSLQQETQYF.

The chain couples TRBV5-4 to TRBJ2-5, with TRBD1 as a possible D gene (5 bases). The germline gives CDR1 SGHNT, CDR2 YYREEE (reference sequence). The CDR3 loop spans 14 amino acids. Deletions cut 4 bases from V and 4 bases from J, with 14 bases between. The CDR3 loop reads CASSQDRGGETQYF. DNA of the CDR3: TGTGCCAGCAGCCAAGACAGAGGTGGAGAGACCCAGTACTTC.

V usage is TRBV9 and J usage is TRBJ2-5, with D possibly matching TRBD2 (5 bases). Germline V gene data show CDR1 as SGDLS and CDR2 as YYNGEE. There are 14 residues in the CDR3. V was cut by 4 bases and J by 5 bases, with 15 bases left in between. For the CDR3, the DNA is TGTGCCAGCAGCCCGCGGGCCCTTCGGGAGACCCAGTACTTC. The encoded protein is CASSPRALRETQYF.

This clone was found a few times. The rearrangement links TRBV5-1 to TRBJ1-1, with D uncertain. Trimming left V 0 bases short and J 3 bases short, with 3 bases between. Germline CDR1 reads SGHRS; CDR2 reads YFSETQ. The CDR3 sequence is 12 residues long. The chain's CDR3 is CASSLVDTEAFF. In nucleotides, the CDR3 is TGCGCCAGCAGCTTGGTCGACACTGAAGCTTTCTTT.

The chain joins TRBV7-2 to TRBJ1-2, with 12 bases identical to TRBD1. From germline, CDR1 is SGHTA and CDR2 FQGNSA. The length of the CDR3 is 13 residues. Trimming removed 5 bases from V and 7 bases from J; junction bases left unmatched: 2. CDR3 protein: CASSPGQGAGYTF. DNA for the CDR3: TGTGCCAGCAGCCCGGGACAGGGGGCTGGCTACACCTTC.

This clone was counted at least ten times. This rearrangement joins TRBV4-2 to TRBJ2-2; TRBD1 is a possible D gene (5 bases). Germline V lookup: CDR1 LGHNA, CDR2 YNFKEQ. V gave up 0 bases and J gave up 3 bases, with 14 bases separating them. This CDR3 contains 17 residues. In nucleotides, the CDR3 is TGTGCCAGCAGCCAAGAAAAGGCTAGGGGTCACACCGGGGAGCTGTTTTTT. It codes for CASSQEKARGHTGELFF.

This chain uses TRBV19 with TRBJ2-7; 9 nucleotides match TRBD1. The CDR3 length is 14 residues. Germline values: CDR1 LNHDA, CDR2 SQIVND (reference sequence). With V trimmed by 5 bases and J by 5 bases, 7 bases remained unmatched. In nucleotides, the CDR3 is TGTGCCAGTAGTCCCCGGACAGGGGCAAACGAGCAGTACTTC. As protein: CASSPRTGANEQYF.

The chain uses TRBV6-1 and TRBJ2-7; D call uncertain. This CDR3 is 16 amino acids long. Trimming shortened V by 4 bases and J by 2 bases, and 18 bases separated the two germline ends. CDR1 is MNHNS, CDR2 SASEGT, per germline. In DNA form, the CDR3 reads TGTGCCAGCAGTGGGGCGGTCACATCCGCTGCCTACGAGCAGTACGTC. Its translation is CASSGAVTSAAYEQYV.

The gene calls are TRBV7-2 and TRBJ2-3; a possible D gene is TRBD2 (6 bases). The germline gives CDR1 SGHTA, CDR2 FQGNSA. Trimming removed 5 bases at V and 4 bases at J, with 10 bases between. CDR3 size: 13 residues. The CDR3 DNA reads TGTGCCAGCAGCAGACTAGTCGCAGATACGCAGTATTTT. Its translation: CASSRLVADTQYF.

The rearrangement links TRBV28 to TRBJ1-5; no clear D gene. CDR3 size: 15 residues. Trimming stripped 6 bases from V and 6 bases from J, with 18 bases between. Germline CDR1 MDHEN, CDR2 SYDVKM. The CDR3 region has the DNA TGTGCCAGCAGCACCAGAAGGAGCAAAGGTCAGCCCCAGCATTTT. It is translated as CASSTRRSKGQPQHF.

This clone was observed a few times. The CDR3 sequence: CASSQEGRGYTF. The CDR3 DNA is TGCGCCAGCAGCCAAGAAGGGAGGGGCTACACCTTC. The chain joins TRBV4-3 to TRBJ1-2, with D hard to call. V lost 0 bases and J 8 bases, leaving 7 bases between the germline ends. This CDR3 is 12 amino acids long. The germline V gene has CDR1 LGHNA and CDR2 YSLEER.

The chain couples TRBV10-3 to TRBJ1-2; 9 positions match TRBD1. Germline lookup yields CDR1 ENHRY and CDR2 SYGVKD. V trimming: 6 bases; J trimming: 5 bases; junction bases outside the gene matches: 7. This CDR3 has 14 residues. The CDR3 DNA follows: TGTGCCATCAGCGGGACAGGGCAGAGATATGGCTACACCTTC. It encodes CAISGTGQRYGYTF.

V and J are TRBV5-1 and TRBJ1-1, with unresolved D. Germline values: CDR1 SGHRS, CDR2 YFSETQ. With 0 bases removed from V and 1 base from J, the gap between germline ends came to 10 bases. The CDR3 has 15 residues. CDR3: CASSLEAYPNTEAFF. In DNA, the CDR3 is TGCGCCAGCAGCTTGGAAGCCTACCCGAACACTGAAGCTTTCTTT.

The chain has TRBV5-6 and TRBJ2-7, with 9 positions matching TRBD2. Germline values: CDR1 SGHDT, CDR2 YYEEEE. Unmatched junction bases numbered 11, after V lost 4 bases and J lost 0 bases. The CDR3 is 17 residues long. This CDR3 reads CASSRGTSLYYSYEQYV. The CDR3 nucleotides are TGTGCCAGCAGCCGGGGGACTAGCCTATATTACTCCTACGAGCAGTACGTC.

The chain has TRBV11-2 and TRBJ1-1; unclear D gene. Germline CDR1 SGHAT, CDR2 FQNNGV. V lost 3 bases and J 2 bases, leaving 13 bases between the germline ends. The CDR3 is 15 amino acids. CDR3 amino acids: CASSFEHGINTEAFF. The DNA for the CDR3 is TGTGCCAGCAGCTTCGAGCATGGGATAAACACTGAAGCTTTCTTT.

The rearrangement links TRBV7-9 to TRBJ2-3; D is possibly TRBD1 (6 bases). The CDR3 spans 16 residues. Germline V gives CDR1 SEHNR, CDR2 FQNEAQ (reference sequence). The V end was cut by 2 bases, the J end by 2 bases, with 14 bases between. The CDR3, as DNA: TGTGCCAGCAGCTTACAGGGACAACTGGCCACAGATACGCAGTATTTT. Translation gives CASSLQGQLATDTQYF.

This clone was seen a few times. The J gene is TRBJ1-2, the V gene TRBV5-4; 10 bases fit TRBD1. With V trimmed by 5 bases and J by 4 bases, 8 bases remained unmatched. CDR1 SGHNT and CDR2 YYREEE come from the germline V gene (reference sequence). The CDR3 spans 15 residues. CDR3 bases: TGTGCCAGCAGTTTTGACAGGGGGCAGATCTATGGCTACACCTTC. It specifies CASSFDRGQIYGYTF.

The rearrangement uses TRBV19 and TRBJ1-1; TRBD1 might be the D (6 bases). Germline V CDR1 and CDR2: LNHDA, SQIVND (reference sequence). Trimming stripped 8 bases from V and 7 bases from J, with 14 bases between. This CDR3 has 12 amino acids. CDR3 coding DNA: TGTGCCAGTGGGGGCAGGGTAGATGAAGCTTTCTTT. It specifies CASGGRVDEAFF.

V usage is TRBV15 and J usage is TRBJ1-2; tentatively, D is TRBD1 (5 bases). Trimming shortened V by 3 bases and J by 2 bases, and 13 bases separated the two germline ends. The CDR3 has 15 residues. Looked up from germline, CDR1 is LNHNV and CDR2 is YYDKDF (reference sequence). Written as DNA, the CDR3 is TGTGCCACCAGCAGCCCTCTCAGGGAAAACTATGGCTACACCTTC. It is translated as CATSSPLRENYGYTF.

J is TRBJ1-1 and V is TRBV28; D may be TRBD1 (6 bases). Between the trimmed V and J ends, which lost 4 bases and 2 bases, there was a span of 14 bases. Germline V gene lookup returns CDR1 MDHEN and CDR2 SYDVKM. CDR3 length: 15 residues. CDR3 DNA: TGTGCCAGCAGTTCCCCCGGGACATATAACACTGAAGCTTTCTTT. It translates to CASSSPGTYNTEAFF.

The chain couples TRBV7-9 to TRBJ2-5, with unresolved D. The CDR3 runs to 14 residues. V was clipped by 1 base and J by 4 bases, with 10 bases between them. Germline values: CDR1 SEHNR, CDR2 FQNEAQ (reference sequence). The CDR3 nucleotides are TGTGCCAGCAGCTTAGATGGGGTGAGAGAGACCCAGTACTTC. Its protein product is CASSLDGVRETQYF.

This chain connects TRBV7-2 to TRBJ1-6; D not certain. The CDR3 runs 15 residues. V lost 3 bases to trimming and J lost 0 bases, with 6 bases between them. CDR1 and CDR2 from the germline V gene are SGHTA and FQGNSA. CDR3 residues: CASSFTSSYNSPLHF. The CDR3 DNA sequence: TGTGCCAGCAGCTTTACTAGCTCCTATAATTCACCCCTCCACTTT.

The rearrangement links TRBV5-1 to TRBJ2-5, with TRBD1 matching over 7 bases. This CDR3 comprises 16 residues. Per the germline V gene, CDR1 is SGHRS and CDR2 is YFSETQ. Trimming removed 4 bases from V and 2 bases from J; junction bases left unmatched: 11. CDR3 protein: CASSPSTGQQQETQYF. The CDR3 nucleotides read TGCGCCAGCAGCCCTAGTACGGGACAGCAACAAGAGACCCAGTACTTC.

This clone has more than one count but fewer than ten. The rearrangement uses TRBV12-5 and TRBJ1-1; no definite D call. Deletions cut 1 base from V and 5 bases from J, with 11 bases between. Germline V gene sequence: CDR1 LGHNT, CDR2 FRNRAP. CDR3 length: 14 amino acids. CDR3 sequence reads: CASGLDSHGTEAFF. The CDR3 DNA is TGTGCTAGTGGTTTGGACAGCCATGGGACTGAAGCTTTCTTT.

V is TRBV5-5 and J is TRBJ1-6; TRBD1 aligns across 9 bases. The CDR3 runs to 15 residues. V shed 0 bases and J 10 bases; nucleotides not matched to a gene: 5. Germline V gene sequence: CDR1 SGHKS, CDR2 YYEKEE (reference sequence). The CDR3 DNA follows: TGTGCCAGCAGCTTGGTGGGACAGGGTAGGTCACCCCTCCACTTT. It translates to CASSLVGQGRSPLHF.

This chain uses TRBV27 with TRBJ2-5; D is perhaps TRBD1 or TRBD2 (6 bases each). CDR3 size: 13 residues. V lost 6 bases to trimming and J lost 0 bases, with 8 bases between them. The germline V gene has CDR1 MNHEY and CDR2 SMNVEV (reference sequence). The DNA of the CDR3 is TGTGCCAGCAGGGGGGGCAACCAAGAGACCCAGTACTTC. Protein: CASRGGNQETQYF.

The sample holds a few counts of this clone. The V call is TRBV18, the J call TRBJ2-7, with a possible D match to TRBD1 (6 bases). Trimming removed 6 bases at V and 6 bases at J, with 21 bases between. The germline CDR1 and CDR2 sequences are KGHSH and LQKENI. The CDR3 totals 15 residues. CDR3 DNA: TGTGCCAGCTCCCAAAACCCGGGACAAAACGGCGAGCAGTACTTC. It is translated as CASSQNPGQNGEQYF.

V gene TRBV18 combines with J gene TRBJ1-5; D may be TRBD1 (5 bases). Germline V lookup: CDR1 KGHSH, CDR2 LQKENI. The CDR3 is 15 amino acids. The V end was cut by 2 bases, the J end by 1 base, with 9 bases between. CDR3 sequence reads: CASSPGGWSNQPQHF. The DNA for the CDR3 is TGTGCCAGCTCACCAGGGGGATGGAGCAATCAGCCCCAGCATTTT.